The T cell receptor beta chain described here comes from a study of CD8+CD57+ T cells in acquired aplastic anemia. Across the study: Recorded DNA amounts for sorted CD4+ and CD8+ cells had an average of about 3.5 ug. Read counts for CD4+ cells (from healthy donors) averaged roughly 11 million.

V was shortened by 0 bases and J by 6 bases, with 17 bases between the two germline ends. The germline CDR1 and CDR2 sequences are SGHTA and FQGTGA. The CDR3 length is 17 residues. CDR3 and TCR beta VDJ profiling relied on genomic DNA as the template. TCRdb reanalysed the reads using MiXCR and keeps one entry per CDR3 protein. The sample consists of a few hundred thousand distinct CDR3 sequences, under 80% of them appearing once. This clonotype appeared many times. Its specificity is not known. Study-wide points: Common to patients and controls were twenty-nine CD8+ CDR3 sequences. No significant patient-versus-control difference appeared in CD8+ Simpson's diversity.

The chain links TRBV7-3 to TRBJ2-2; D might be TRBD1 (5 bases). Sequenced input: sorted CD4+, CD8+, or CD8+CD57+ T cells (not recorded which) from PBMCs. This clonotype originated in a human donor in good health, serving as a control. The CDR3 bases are TGTGCCAGCAGCTTAACGCCGTTTTCCAGGGCGGCCGGGGAGCTGTTTTTT. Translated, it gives CASSLTPFSRAAGELFF.